This entry lists 26 T cell receptor beta chains sequenced from one sample in a study of blood T cell repertoires in COVID-19. Clones were read by immunoSEQ multiplex PCR, and TCRdb kept only the in-frame ones, dropping some. The sample shows over 400,000 clones, around 90% of them seen only once. Sequenced input: peripheral blood. These receptors were obtained from a woman aged 45-65 years with COVID-19, enrolled during active disease.

V gene TRBV18 combines with J gene TRBJ2-7, with D tentatively TRBD1 (6 bases). Trimming cost V 5 bases and J 6 bases, with 17 bases left between them. This CDR3 contains 14 residues. The germline V gene has CDR1 KGHSH and CDR2 LQKENI. In DNA, the CDR3 is TGTGCCAGCTCAAGTGGGGGCGTTTTTTCCGAGCAGTACTTC. This translates into CASSSGGVFSEQYF.

The rearrangement joins TRBV19 to TRBJ1-6; D unresolved. This CDR3 region has 14 residues. Germline V lookup: CDR1 LNHDA, CDR2 SQIVND (reference sequence). V gave up 4 bases and J gave up 7 bases, with 11 bases separating them. As DNA, the CDR3 is TGTGCCAGTAGTAAACCGGGGTCGAATTCACCCCTCCACTTT. It specifies CASSKPGSNSPLHF.

In its sample, this clone was seen once. The V call is TRBV7-2, the J call TRBJ1-2; D is unresolved. The length of the CDR3 is 14 residues. Trimming took 7 bases from V and 0 from J, leaving 12 bases between them. Looked up from germline, CDR1 is SGHTA and CDR2 is FQGNSA. CDR3 loop: CASIPGRANYGYTF. CDR3 nucleotide sequence: TGTGCCAGCATCCCTGGGAGAGCTAACTATGGCTACACCTTC.

The chain combines TRBV21-1 with TRBJ1-1; the table names TRBD1, a call not compared with the DNA. TRBV21-1 is noted as a pseudogene. This CDR3 contains 16 residues. Written as DNA, the CDR3 is TGTGCCACCACCTTAAGAGCAGGGGGCGAGGGCACTGAAGCTTTCTTT. Translating it yields CATTLRAGGEGTEAFF.

As to this clone: This specimen includes other DNA sequences encoding the same CDR3. The V gene is TRBV10-3, the J gene TRBJ1-2; no clear D. V was pared by 2 bases and J by 1 base, with 5 bases between. CDR3 length equals 13 residues. Germline CDR1 ENHRY, CDR2 SYGVKD. CDR3 amino acids: CAISEGGNYGYTF. CDR3 nucleotides: TGTGCCATCAGTGAGGGAGGTAACTATGGCTACACCTTC.

V usage is TRBV10-1 and J usage is TRBJ2-7, with TRBD2 matching over 8 bases. Trimming cost V 0 bases and J 7 bases; bases outside gene matches: 2. The CDR3 covers 13 residues. Per the germline V gene, CDR1 is WNHNN and CDR2 is SYGVQD (reference sequence). CDR3 loop: CASSESSGEEQYF. DNA for the CDR3: TGCGCCAGCAGTGAGTCTAGCGGGGAGGAGCAGTACTTC.

V and J are TRBV11-2 and TRBJ2-7; TRBD2 matches at 9 bases. Germline assignment: CDR1 SGHAT and CDR2 FQNNGV. With 5 bases clipped from V and 0 bases from J, the junction kept 14 bases outside the gene matches. The length of the CDR3 is 18 residues. DNA of the CDR3: TGTGCCAGCAGCCCACTTAGCGGGACTAGCTTGTCCTCCTACGAGCAGTACTTC. Its protein is CASSPLSGTSLSSYEQYF. The entire variable domain, with the rest obtained from reference TRBV11-2 and TRBJ2-7, is as follows: EAGVAQSPRYKIIEKRQSVAFWCNPISGHATLYWYQQILGQGPKLLIQFQNNGVVDDSQLPKDRFSAERLKGVDSTLKIQPAKLEDSAVYLCASSPLSGTSLSSYEQYFGPGTRLTVT.

This clone was found once. The DNA for the CDR3 is TGTGCCTGGAGTGTACGGGGCGGGACTAGCGGAACCGGGGGTACGCAGTATTTT. This gives the protein CAWSVRGGTSGTGGTQYF. V usage is TRBV30 and J usage is TRBJ2-3; 11 bases are shared with TRBD2. The germline CDR1 and CDR2 sequences are GTSNPN and SVGIG (reference sequence). The CDR3 is made up of 18 amino acids. V was clipped by 0 bases and J by 8 bases; unmatched bases: 16.

This clone has only one observation. The chain couples TRBV5-1 to TRBJ2-3, with D possibly TRBD1 on 6 matching bases. Trimming stripped 4 bases from V and 2 bases from J, with 20 bases between. The CDR3 has 17 amino acids. Germline V gene lookup returns CDR1 SGHRS and CDR2 YFSETQ. The CDR3 here is CASSLRASTGHTDTQYF. In DNA form, the CDR3 reads TGCGCCAGCAGCCTCCGGGCCTCAACAGGGCACACAGATACGCAGTATTTT.

In the case of this clone: Given a much more abundant clone one base away, this may be a read error. The chain carries TRBV11-2 and TRBJ1-2, with TRBD1 identical over 7 bases. CDR1 SGHAT and CDR2 FQNNGV come from the germline V gene. The CDR3 covers 13 residues. V lost 5 bases and J lost 5; bases outside the gene matches: 5. CDR3: CASSPGQRYGYTF. CDR3 DNA sequence: TGTGCCAGCAGCCCGGGACAGAGATATGGCTACACCTTC.

V and J are TRBV6-2 or TRBV6-3 and TRBJ1-5; 7 bases agree with TRBD1. The germline V gene encodes CDR1 MNHEY and CDR2 SVGEGT. The trim removed 6 bases at V and 1 base at J, leaving 6 bases unmatched. The CDR3 covers 15 residues. The CDR3 spells CASSNDRASNQPQHF. Here the CDR3 DNA reads TGTGCCAGCAGCAATGACAGGGCCAGCAATCAGCCCCAGCATTTT.

This chain joins TRBV9 and TRBJ2-7; D remains ambiguous. Germline lookup yields CDR1 SGDLS and CDR2 YYNGEE. V lost 0 bases to trimming and J lost 4 bases, with 14 bases between them. CDR3 length equals 15 residues. CDR3 region: CASSVGTRLGYEQYF. The CDR3 DNA reads as TGTGCCAGCAGCGTAGGTACCAGGTTAGGTTACGAGCAGTACTTC.

V is TRBV12-3 or TRBV12-4 and J is TRBJ1-5; the match to TRBD1 covers 8 bases. The V gene end was trimmed by 5 bases and the J gene end by 6 bases; junction bases not matched to a gene: 3. The CDR3 sequence is 13 residues long. The CDR3: CASSDRGGQPQHF. CDR3 DNA sequence: TGTGCCAGCAGTGACAGGGGTGGTCAGCCCCAGCATTTT.

This CDR3 is CASSTLLGQPQHF. The CDR3 DNA sequence: TGTGCCAGTAGTACACTATTGGGTCAGCCCCAGCATTTT. The V call is TRBV19, the J call TRBJ1-5, with unresolved D. Trimming removed 4 bases at V and 6 bases at J, with 10 bases between. Germline CDR1 reads LNHDA; CDR2 reads SQIVND (reference sequence). This CDR3 is built from 13 residues. The whole variable domain, filled in from reference TRBV19 and TRBJ1-5, reads DGGITQSPKYLFRKEGQNVTLSCEQNLNHDAMYWYRQDPGQGLRLIYYSQIVNDFQKGDIAEGYSVSREKKESFPLTVTSAQKNPTAFYLCASSTLLGQPQHFGDGTRLSIL.

J is TRBJ2-7 and V is TRBV5-4; tentatively, D is TRBD2 (6 bases). CDR1 and CDR2 from the germline V gene are SGHNT and YYREEE (reference sequence). The CDR3 contains 13 residues. Deletions cut 2 bases from V and 4 bases from J, with 10 bases between. The CDR3 sequence: CASSLQAGYEQYF. In DNA form, the CDR3 reads TGTGCCAGCAGCTTACAGGCGGGATACGAGCAGTACTTC. Filled out from reference TRBV5-4 and TRBJ2-7, the complete variable domain reads ETGVTQSPTHLIKTRGQQVTLRCSSQSGHNTVSWYQQALGQGPQFIFQYYREEENGRGNFPPRFSGLQFPNYSSELNVNALELDDSALYLCASSLQAGYEQYFGPGTRLTVT.

V gene TRBV30 combines with J gene TRBJ2-7; 9 positions match TRBD1. From germline, CDR1 is GTSNPN and CDR2 SVGIG (reference sequence). There are 15 residues in the CDR3. V lost 3 bases to trimming and J lost 0 bases; unmatched junction nucleotides: 6. CDR3 bases: TGTGCCTGGAGGGACAGGGGCCTTCTCTCCTACGAGCAGTACTTC. Translation: CAWRDRGLLSYEQYF.

This clone was counted a few times. The V call is TRBV14, the J call TRBJ2-2, with 11 bases lining up with TRBD2. Trimming removed 8 bases from V and 0 bases from J; junction bases left unmatched: 14. Germline CDR1 SGHDN, CDR2 FVKESK. The CDR3 is 19 amino acids. The CDR3 nucleotides are TGTGCCAGCCCCCGGGGACTAGCGGACCCCGTGACGAACACCGGGGAGCTGTTTTTT. Residues: CASPRGLADPVTNTGELFF. Variable domain in full (rest from reference TRBV14 and TRBJ2-2): EAGVTQFPSHSVIEKGQTVTLRCDPISGHDNLYWYRRVMGKEIKFLLHFVKESKQDESGMPNNRFLAERTGGTYSTLKVQPAELEDSGVYFCASPRGLADPVTNTGELFFGEGSRLTVL.

As for this clone: This CDR3 is also generated by other DNA sequences in the sample. The V call is TRBV6-5, the J call TRBJ1-1; D uncertain. Per germline, CDR1 MNHEY and CDR2 SVGAGI. V lost 0 bases and J 3 bases, leaving 11 bases between the germline ends. This CDR3 has 15 amino acids. CDR3 sequence: CASSYSIAGDTEAFF. CDR3 sequence (DNA): TGTGCCAGCAGTTACTCGATAGCCGGGGACACTGAAGCTTTCTTT.

V gene TRBV29-1 combines with J gene TRBJ2-3; D is perhaps TRBD1 (6 bases). The V gene's germline CDR1 is SQVTM and CDR2 ANQGSEA. With 4 bases removed from V and 4 bases from J, the gap between germline ends came to 24 bases. This CDR3 has 17 amino acids. The CDR3 DNA reads as TGCAGCGTTGGGAGAGACATCGGACAGCCGAATCCAGATACGCAGTATTTT. Translated: CSVGRDIGQPNPDTQYF.

This sequence joins TRBV24-1 and TRBJ2-2; D not certain. Germline CDR1 KGHDR, CDR2 SFDVKD. Deletions cut 4 bases from V and 5 bases from J, with 4 bases between. This CDR3 has 12 amino acids. The CDR3 loop reads CATSDRTGELFF. The CDR3 DNA follows: TGTGCCACCAGTGACAGGACCGGGGAGCTGTTTTTT.

V and J are TRBV28 and TRBJ1-3; unclear D gene. Germline V lookup: CDR1 MDHEN, CDR2 SYDVKM. Trimming removed 1 base from V and 0 bases from J, with 10 bases in between. The CDR3 is 16 amino acids. The CDR3 protein is CASSLFGRDSGNTIYF. The CDR3 DNA reads as TGTGCCAGCAGTTTATTCGGACGGGACTCTGGAAACACCATATATTTT.

This clone was detected only a few times. The V and J genes are TRBV7-8 and TRBJ1-2, with 7 positions matching TRBD1. V trimming: 1 base; J trimming: 2 bases; junction bases outside the gene matches: 4. Germline V gene lookup returns CDR1 SGHVS and CDR2 FQNEAQ. The CDR3 covers 15 residues. This chain's CDR3 is CASSLEGRGNYGYTF. CDR3 nucleotides: TGTGCCAGCAGCTTAGAAGGCAGGGGGAACTATGGCTACACCTTC.

The genes are TRBV19 and TRBJ1-6, with 9 bases identical to TRBD1. V lost 1 base and J lost 7; bases outside the gene matches: 8. CDR3 length: 17 amino acids. Germline V gives CDR1 LNHDA, CDR2 SQIVND (reference sequence). The DNA of the CDR3 is TGTGCCAGTAGTATAGTGGGGGGGGACAGGGAAAATTCACCCCTCCACTTT. Translation: CASSIVGGDRENSPLHF.

The rearrangement joins TRBV2 to TRBJ2-7; 11 bases are shared with TRBD2. Germline V CDR1 and CDR2: SNHLY, FYNNEI. The CDR3 runs to 16 residues. V was pared by 3 bases and J by 2 bases, with 6 bases of the junction left unmatched. CDR3 region: CASSEASGGLTYEQYF. CDR3 coding DNA: TGTGCCAGCAGTGAGGCTAGCGGGGGGCTGACCTACGAGCAGTACTTC.

On this clone itself: Other DNA sequences in the sample encode the same CDR3. This chain connects TRBV9 to TRBJ1-2; TRBD1 might be the D (6 bases). Trimming took off 0 bases at V and 2 bases at J, with 11 bases between the two ends. CDR3 length equals 15 residues. Germline V gene data show CDR1 as SGDLS and CDR2 as YYNGEE. CDR3 sequence reads: CASSVGAGANYGYTF. DNA for the CDR3: TGTGCCAGCAGCGTAGGGGCAGGGGCCAACTATGGCTACACCTTC.

The chain combines TRBV5-1 with TRBJ2-7; 8 bases are a match to TRBD2. The CDR3 spans 15 residues. Per the germline V gene, CDR1 is SGHRS and CDR2 is YFSETQ. Trimming cost V 4 bases and J 6 bases; bases outside gene matches: 12. CDR3 in DNA: TGCGCCAGCAGCCCGGATAGCGGGGCCGTCGGCGAGCAGTACTTC. Its protein product is CASSPDSGAVGEQYF. The variable domain in full, with the rest retrieved from reference TRBV5-1 and TRBJ2-7, is KAGVTQTPRYLIKTRGQQVTLSCSPISGHRSVSWYQQTPGQGLQFLFEYFSETQRNKGNFPGRFSGRQFSNSRSEMNVSTLELGDSALYLCASSPDSGAVGEQYFGPGTRLTVT.